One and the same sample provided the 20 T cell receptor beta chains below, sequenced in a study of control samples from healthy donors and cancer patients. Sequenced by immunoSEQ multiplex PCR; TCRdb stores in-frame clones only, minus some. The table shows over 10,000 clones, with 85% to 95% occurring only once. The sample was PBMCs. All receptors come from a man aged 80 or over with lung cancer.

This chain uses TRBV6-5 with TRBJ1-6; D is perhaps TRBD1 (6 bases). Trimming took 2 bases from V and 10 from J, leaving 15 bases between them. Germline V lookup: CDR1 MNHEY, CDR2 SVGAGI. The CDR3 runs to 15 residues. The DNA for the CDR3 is TGTGCCAGCAGTTACACCCAGGGGCTTGAATCACCCCTCCACTTT. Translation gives CASSYTQGLESPLHF.

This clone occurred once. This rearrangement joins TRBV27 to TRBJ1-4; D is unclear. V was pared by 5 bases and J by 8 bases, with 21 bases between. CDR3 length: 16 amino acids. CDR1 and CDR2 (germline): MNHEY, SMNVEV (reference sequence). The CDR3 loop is CASSETLGVLGEKLFF. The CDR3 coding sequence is TGTGCCAGCAGTGAAACGTTGGGTGTCCTAGGAGAAAAACTGTTTTTT.

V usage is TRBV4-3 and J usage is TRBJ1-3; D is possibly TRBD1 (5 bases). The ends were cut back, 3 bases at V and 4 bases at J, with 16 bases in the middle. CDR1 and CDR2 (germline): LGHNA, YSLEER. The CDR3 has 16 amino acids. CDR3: CASSHLGGTGGNTIYF. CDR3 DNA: TGCGCCAGCAGCCACCTTGGGGGGACGGGAGGAAACACCATATATTTT.

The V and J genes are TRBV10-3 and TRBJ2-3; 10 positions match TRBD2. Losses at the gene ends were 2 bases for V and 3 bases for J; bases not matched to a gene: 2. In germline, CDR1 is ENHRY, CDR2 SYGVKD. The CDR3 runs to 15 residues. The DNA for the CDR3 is TGTGCCATCAGTGAGACTAGCGGGGCTACAGATACGCAGTATTTT. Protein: CAISETSGATDTQYF.

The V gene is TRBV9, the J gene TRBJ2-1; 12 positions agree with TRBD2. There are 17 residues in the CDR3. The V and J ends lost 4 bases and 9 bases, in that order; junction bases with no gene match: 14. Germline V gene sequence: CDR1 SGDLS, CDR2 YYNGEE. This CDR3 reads CASSPRLAGAEGGEQFF. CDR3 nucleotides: TGTGCCAGCAGCCCCCGACTAGCGGGGGCTGAGGGGGGTGAGCAGTTCTTC.

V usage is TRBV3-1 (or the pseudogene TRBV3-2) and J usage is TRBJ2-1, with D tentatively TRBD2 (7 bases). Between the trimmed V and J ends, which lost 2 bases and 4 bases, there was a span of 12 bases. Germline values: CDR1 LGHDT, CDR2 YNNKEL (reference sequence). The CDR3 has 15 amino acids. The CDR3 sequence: CASSQRGGTYNEQFF. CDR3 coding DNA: TGTGCCAGCAGCCAAAGGGGGGGGACTTACAATGAGCAGTTCTTC.

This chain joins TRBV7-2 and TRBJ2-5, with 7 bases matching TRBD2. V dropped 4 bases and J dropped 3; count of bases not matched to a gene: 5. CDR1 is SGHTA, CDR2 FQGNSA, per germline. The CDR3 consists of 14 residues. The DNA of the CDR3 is TGTGCCAGCAGCTCCTGGGGAGGGGAAGAGACCCAGTACTTC. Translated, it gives CASSSWGGEETQYF.

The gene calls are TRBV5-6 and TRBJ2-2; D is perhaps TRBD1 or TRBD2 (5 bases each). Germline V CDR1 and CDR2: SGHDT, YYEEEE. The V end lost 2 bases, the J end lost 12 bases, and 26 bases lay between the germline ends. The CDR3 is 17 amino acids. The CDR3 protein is CASSFGLGPTGTPQLFF. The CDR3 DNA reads TGTGCCAGCAGCTTTGGGTTAGGCCCCACCGGGACCCCCCAGCTGTTTTTT.

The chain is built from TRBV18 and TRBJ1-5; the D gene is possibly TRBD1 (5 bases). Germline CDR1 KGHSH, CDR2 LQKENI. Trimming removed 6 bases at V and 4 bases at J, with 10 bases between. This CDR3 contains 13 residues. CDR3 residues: CASSSAGNQPQHF. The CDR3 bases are TGTGCCAGCTCGTCTGCAGGGAATCAGCCCCAGCATTTT.

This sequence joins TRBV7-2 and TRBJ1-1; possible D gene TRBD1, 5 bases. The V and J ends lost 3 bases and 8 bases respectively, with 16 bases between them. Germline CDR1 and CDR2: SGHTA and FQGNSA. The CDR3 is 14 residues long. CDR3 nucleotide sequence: TGTGCCAGCAGCTTTTCGGTGAGGGGAACGGAAGCTTTCTTT. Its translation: CASSFSVRGTEAFF.

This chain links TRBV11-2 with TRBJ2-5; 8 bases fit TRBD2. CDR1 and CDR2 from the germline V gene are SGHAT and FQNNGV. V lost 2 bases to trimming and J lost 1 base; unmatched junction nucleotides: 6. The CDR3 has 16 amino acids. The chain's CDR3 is CASSLNSGALQETQYF. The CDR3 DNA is TGTGCCAGCAGCTTAAATAGCGGGGCCCTCCAAGAGACCCAGTACTTC.

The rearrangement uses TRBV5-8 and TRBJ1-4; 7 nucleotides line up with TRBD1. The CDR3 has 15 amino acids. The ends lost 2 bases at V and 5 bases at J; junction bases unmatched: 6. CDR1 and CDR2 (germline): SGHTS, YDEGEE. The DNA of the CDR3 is TGTGCCAGCAGCTTCACTGGGACAGCAAATGAAAAACTGTTTTTT. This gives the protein CASSFTGTANEKLFF.

The CDR3 nucleotides read TGCAATCCCGTCAGGGGGCATGAGCAGTTCTTC. Amino acids: CNPVRGHEQFF. The chain combines TRBV20-1 with TRBJ2-1; 8 bases match TRBD1. CDR1 is DFQATT and CDR2 is SNEGSKA in the germline V gene (reference sequence). The CDR3 runs to 11 residues.

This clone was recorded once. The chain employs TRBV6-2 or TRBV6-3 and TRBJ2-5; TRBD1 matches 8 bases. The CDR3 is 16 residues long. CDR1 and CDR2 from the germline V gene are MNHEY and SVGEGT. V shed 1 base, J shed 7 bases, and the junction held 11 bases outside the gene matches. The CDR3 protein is CASSYWVQGVGGTQYF. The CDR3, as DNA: TGTGCCAGCAGTTACTGGGTACAGGGGGTTGGGGGGACCCAGTACTTC.

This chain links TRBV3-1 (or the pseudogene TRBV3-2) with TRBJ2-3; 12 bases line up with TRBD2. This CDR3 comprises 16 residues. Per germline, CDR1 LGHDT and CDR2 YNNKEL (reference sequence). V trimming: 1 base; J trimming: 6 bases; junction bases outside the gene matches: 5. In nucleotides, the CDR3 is TGTGCCAGCAGCCAAGCTAGCGGGGGGGCCCTGGATACGCAGTATTTT. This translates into CASSQASGGALDTQYF.

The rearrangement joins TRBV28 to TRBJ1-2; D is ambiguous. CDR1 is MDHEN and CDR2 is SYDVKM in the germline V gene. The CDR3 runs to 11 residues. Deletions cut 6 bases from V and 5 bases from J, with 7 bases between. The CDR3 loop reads CASSSTYGYTF. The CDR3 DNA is TGTGCCAGCAGCTCTACGTATGGCTACACCTTC.

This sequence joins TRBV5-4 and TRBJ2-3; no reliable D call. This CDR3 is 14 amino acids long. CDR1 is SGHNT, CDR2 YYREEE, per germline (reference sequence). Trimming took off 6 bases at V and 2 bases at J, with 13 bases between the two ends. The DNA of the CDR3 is TGTGCCAGCAACCCTCCCACATCCACAGATACGCAGTATTTT. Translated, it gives CASNPPTSTDTQYF.

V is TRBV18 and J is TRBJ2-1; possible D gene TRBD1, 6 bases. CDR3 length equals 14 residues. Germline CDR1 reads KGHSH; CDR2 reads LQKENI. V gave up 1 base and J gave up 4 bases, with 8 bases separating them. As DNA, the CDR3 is TGTGCCAGCTCACCACAGCAGGGGTACAATGAGCAGTTCTTC. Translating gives CASSPQQGYNEQFF.

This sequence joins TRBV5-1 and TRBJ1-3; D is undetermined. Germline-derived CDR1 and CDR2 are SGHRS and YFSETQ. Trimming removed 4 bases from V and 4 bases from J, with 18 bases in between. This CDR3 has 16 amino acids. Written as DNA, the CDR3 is TGCGCCAGCAGCATCAACAGCATTTCTAGGGGAAACACCATATATTTT. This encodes CASSINSISRGNTIYF.

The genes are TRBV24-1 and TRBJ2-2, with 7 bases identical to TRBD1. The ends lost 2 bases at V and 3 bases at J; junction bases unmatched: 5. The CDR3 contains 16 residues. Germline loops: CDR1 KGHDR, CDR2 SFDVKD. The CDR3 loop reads CATSDSRQGYTGELFF. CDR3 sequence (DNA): TGTGCCACCAGTGATTCCCGACAGGGATACACCGGGGAGCTGTTTTTT.